This T cell receptor (beta chain) was observed in a study of blood T cell repertoires in COVID-19. Turning to the study itself: The United States, Italy and Spain were the sources of the acute and convalescent COVID-19 samples. Sample material is recorded as cDNA or gDNA derived from T cells, B-cell-depleted T cells, or PBMCs.

Germline loops: CDR1 MNHEY, CDR2 SVGAGI. The CDR3 extends over 15 amino acids. V shed 5 bases and J shed 3 bases, with 14 bases lying between them. Per the original methods: The authors estimated nucleated cell counts from reference gene primer amplification. TCRdb keeps only in-frame clones here, not all; method: immunoSEQ multiplex PCR. Clone size and V and J calls were adopted from that table, with D and trimming inferred from the DNA. This table holds 150,000 to 200,000 clones, roughly four fifths found once. This TCR came from a man aged 55-75 years with active or convalescent COVID-19. Sequencing was carried out using peripheral blood. V is TRBV6-5 and J is TRBJ1-5, with a weak D call TRBD1 (6 bases). Written as DNA, the CDR3 is TGTGCCAGCAGTCGGGACGTGGGACACAATCAGCCCCAGCATTTT. This encodes CASSRDVGHNQPQHF.